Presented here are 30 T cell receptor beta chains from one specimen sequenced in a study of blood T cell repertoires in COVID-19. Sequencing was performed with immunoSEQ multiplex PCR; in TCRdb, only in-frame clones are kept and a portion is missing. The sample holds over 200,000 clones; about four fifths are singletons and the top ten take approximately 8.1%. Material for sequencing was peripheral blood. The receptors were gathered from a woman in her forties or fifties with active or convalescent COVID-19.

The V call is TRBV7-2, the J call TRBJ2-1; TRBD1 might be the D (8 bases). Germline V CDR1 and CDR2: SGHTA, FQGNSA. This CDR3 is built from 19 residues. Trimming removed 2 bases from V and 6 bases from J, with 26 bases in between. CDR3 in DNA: TGTGCCAGCAGCTTAAGAAACAGGGGGGGCCTAAAAATCACCAATGAGCAGTTCTTC. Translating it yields CASSLRNRGGLKITNEQFF. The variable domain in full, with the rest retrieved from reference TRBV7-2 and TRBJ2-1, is GAGVSQSPSNKVTEKGKDVELRCDPISGHTALYWYRQSLGQGLEFLIYFQGNSAPDKSGLPSDRFSAERTGGSVSTLTIQRTQQEDSAVYLCASSLRNRGGLKITNEQFFGPGTRLTVL.

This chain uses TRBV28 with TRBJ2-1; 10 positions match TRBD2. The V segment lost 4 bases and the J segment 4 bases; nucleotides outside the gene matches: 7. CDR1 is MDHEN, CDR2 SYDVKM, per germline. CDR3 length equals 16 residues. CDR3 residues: CASSSPSGGAYNEQFF. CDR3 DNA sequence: TGTGCCAGCAGTTCCCCAAGCGGGGGGGCTTACAATGAGCAGTTCTTC.

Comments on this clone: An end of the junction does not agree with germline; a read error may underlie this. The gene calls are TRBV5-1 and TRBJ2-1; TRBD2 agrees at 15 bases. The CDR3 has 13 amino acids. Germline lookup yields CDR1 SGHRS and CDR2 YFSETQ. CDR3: CASSLGTSGREVF. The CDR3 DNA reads TGCGCCAGCAGCTTGGGGACTAGCGGGAGGGAGGTCTTC.

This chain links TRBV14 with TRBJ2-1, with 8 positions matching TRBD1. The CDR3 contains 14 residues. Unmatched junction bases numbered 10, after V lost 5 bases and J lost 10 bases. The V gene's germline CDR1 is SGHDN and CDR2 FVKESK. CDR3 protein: CASSLTGDLREQFF. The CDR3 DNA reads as TGTGCCAGCAGCTTGACAGGGGACCTACGGGAGCAGTTCTTC. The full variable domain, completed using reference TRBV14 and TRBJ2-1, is EAGVTQFPSHSVIEKGQTVTLRCDPISGHDNLYWYRRVMGKEIKFLLHFVKESKQDESGMPNNRFLAERTGGTYSTLKVQPAELEDSGVYFCASSLTGDLREQFFGPGTRLTVL.

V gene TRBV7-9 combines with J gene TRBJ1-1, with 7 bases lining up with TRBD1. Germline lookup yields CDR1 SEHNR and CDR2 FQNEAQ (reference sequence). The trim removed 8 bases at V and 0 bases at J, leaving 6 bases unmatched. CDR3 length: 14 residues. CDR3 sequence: CASLQQGLNTEAFF. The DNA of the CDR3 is TGTGCCAGCCTGCAACAGGGGTTGAACACTGAAGCTTTCTTT.

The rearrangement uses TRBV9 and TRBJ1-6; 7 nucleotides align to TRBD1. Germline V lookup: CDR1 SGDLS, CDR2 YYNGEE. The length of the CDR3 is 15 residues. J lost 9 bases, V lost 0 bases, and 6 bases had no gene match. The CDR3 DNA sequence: TGTGCCAGCAGCGTAGCAACAGGGGTAACTTCACCCCTCCACTTT. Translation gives CASSVATGVTSPLHF. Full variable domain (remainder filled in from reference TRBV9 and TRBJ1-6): DSGVTQTPKHLITATGQRVTLRCSPRSGDLSVYWYQQSLDQGLQFLIQYYNGEERAKGNILERFSAQQFPDLHSELNLSSLELGDSALYFCASSVATGVTSPLHFGNGTRLTVT.

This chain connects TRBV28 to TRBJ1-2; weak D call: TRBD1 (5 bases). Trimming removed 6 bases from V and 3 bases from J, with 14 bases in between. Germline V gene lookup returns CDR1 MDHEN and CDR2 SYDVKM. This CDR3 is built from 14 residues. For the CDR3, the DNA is TGTGCCAGCAGGACTTCAGGGTCCTACTATGGCTACACCTTC. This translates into CASRTSGSYYGYTF.

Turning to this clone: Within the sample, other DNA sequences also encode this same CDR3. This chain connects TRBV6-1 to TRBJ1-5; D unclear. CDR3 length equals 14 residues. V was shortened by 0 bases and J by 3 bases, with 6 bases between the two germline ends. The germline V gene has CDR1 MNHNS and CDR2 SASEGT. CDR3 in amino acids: CASSEAYSNQPQHF. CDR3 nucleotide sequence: TGTGCCAGCAGTGAAGCGTATTCCAATCAGCCCCAGCATTTT.

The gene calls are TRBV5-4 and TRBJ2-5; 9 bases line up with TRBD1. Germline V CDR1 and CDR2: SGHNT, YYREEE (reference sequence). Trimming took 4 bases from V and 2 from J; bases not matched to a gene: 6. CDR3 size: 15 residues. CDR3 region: CASSPGTGLQETQYF. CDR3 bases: TGTGCCAGCAGCCCCGGGACAGGGCTGCAAGAGACCCAGTACTTC.

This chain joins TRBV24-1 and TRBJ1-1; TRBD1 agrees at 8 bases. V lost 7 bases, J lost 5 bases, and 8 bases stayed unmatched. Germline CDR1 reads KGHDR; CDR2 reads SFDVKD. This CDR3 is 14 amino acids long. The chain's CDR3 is CATSSQGASTEAFF. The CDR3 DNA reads TGTGCCACCAGCTCTCAGGGGGCATCAACTGAAGCTTTCTTT.

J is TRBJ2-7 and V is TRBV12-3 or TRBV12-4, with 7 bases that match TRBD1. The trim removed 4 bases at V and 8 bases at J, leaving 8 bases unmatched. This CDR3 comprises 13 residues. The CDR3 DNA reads TGTGCCAGCAGTTGGGGGACAGTTGGCCAGCAGTACTTC. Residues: CASSWGTVGQQYF.

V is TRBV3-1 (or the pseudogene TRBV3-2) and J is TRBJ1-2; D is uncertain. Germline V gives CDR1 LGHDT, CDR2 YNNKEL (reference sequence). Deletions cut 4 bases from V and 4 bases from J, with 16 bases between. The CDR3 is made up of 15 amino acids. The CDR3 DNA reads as TGTGCCAGCAGCCCGACATCGTCCCTCAGCTATGGCTACACCTTC. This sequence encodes CASSPTSSLSYGYTF.

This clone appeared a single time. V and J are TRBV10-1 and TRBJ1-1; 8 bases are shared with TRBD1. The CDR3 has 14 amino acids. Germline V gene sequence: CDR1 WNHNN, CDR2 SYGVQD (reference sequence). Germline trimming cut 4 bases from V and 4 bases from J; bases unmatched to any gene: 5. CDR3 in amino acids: CASSGGQDATEAFF. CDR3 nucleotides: TGCGCCAGCAGTGGGGGACAGGACGCCACTGAAGCTTTCTTT.

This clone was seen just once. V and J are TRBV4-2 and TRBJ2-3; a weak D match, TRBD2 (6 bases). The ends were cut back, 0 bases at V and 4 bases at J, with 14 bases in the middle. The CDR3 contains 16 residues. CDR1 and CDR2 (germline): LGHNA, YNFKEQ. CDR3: CASSQEQGGEADTQYF. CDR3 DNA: TGTGCCAGCAGCCAAGAGCAGGGCGGGGAGGCAGATACGCAGTATTTT.

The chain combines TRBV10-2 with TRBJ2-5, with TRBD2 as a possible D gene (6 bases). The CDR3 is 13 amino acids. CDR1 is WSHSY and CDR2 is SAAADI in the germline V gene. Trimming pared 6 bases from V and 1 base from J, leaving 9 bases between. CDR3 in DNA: TGCGCCAGCAGCGTGGGGGGCCAAGAGACCCAGTACTTC. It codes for CASSVGGQETQYF.

The CDR3 spells CASSPPGASGNTIYF. CDR3 DNA sequence: TGTGCCAGCTCGCCGCCAGGGGCCTCTGGAAACACCATATATTTT. The V and J genes are TRBV6-5 and TRBJ1-3, with D maybe TRBD1 (6 bases). V was cut by 8 bases and J by 0 bases, with 14 bases left in between. Germline CDR1 reads MNHEY; CDR2 reads SVGAGI. CDR3 length: 15 amino acids.

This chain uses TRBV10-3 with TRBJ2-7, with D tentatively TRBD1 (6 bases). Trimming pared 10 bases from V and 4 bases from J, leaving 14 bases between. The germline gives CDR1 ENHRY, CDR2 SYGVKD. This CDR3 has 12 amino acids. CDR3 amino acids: CATSDRNYEQYV. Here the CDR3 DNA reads TGTGCCACGTCGGACAGAAATTACGAGCAGTACGTC.

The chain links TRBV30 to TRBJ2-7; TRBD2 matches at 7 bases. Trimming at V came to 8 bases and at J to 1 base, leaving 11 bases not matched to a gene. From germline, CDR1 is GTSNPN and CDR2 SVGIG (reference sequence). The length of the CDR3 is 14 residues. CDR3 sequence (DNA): TGTGCCGGGCTCCGATCCGGGGGGTCCTACGAGCAGTACTTC. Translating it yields CAGLRSGGSYEQYF.

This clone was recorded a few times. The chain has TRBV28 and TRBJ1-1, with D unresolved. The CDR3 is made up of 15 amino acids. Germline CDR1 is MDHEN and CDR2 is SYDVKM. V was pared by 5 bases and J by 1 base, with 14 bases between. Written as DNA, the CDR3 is TGTGCCAGCAGTCTTCACGGACTGGCGAACACTGAAGCTTTCTTT. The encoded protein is CASSLHGLANTEAFF.

The CDR3 region is CASSLGSSGRPSTDTQYF. The CDR3 DNA reads TGTGCCAGCAGCTTAGGCTCTAGCGGGAGGCCTAGCACAGATACGCAGTATTTT. The chain is built from TRBV7-9 and TRBJ2-3, with 11 bases aligning to TRBD2. From germline, CDR1 is SEHNR and CDR2 FQNEAQ (reference sequence). The V and J ends lost 1 base and 0 bases, in that order; junction bases with no gene match: 6. There are 18 residues in the CDR3.

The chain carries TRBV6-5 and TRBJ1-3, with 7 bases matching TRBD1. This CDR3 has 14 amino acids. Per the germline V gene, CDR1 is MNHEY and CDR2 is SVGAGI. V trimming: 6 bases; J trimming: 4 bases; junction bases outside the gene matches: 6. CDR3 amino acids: CASRQPGQGNTIYF. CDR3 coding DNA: TGTGCCAGCAGGCAACCGGGACAGGGAAACACCATATATTTT.

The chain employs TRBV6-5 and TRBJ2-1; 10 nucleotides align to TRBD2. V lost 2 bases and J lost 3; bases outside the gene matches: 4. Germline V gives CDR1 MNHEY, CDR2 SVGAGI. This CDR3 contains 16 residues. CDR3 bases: TGTGCCAGCAGTTACCTTCCTAGCGGGAGCTACAATGAGCAGTTCTTC. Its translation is CASSYLPSGSYNEQFF.

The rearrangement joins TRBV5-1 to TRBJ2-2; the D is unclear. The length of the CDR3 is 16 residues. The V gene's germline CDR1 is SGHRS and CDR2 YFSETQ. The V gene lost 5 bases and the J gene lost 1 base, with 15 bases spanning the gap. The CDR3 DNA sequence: TGCGCCAGCAGACCCGTATCAAGAGGGAACACCGGGGAGCTGTTTTTT. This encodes CASRPVSRGNTGELFF.

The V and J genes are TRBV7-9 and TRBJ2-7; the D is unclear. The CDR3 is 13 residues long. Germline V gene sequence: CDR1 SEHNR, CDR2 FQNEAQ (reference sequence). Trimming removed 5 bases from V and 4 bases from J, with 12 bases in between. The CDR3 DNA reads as TGTGCCAGCAGCGCCCAGGCCCAGTACGAGCAGTACTTC. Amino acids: CASSAQAQYEQYF.

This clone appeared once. The CDR3 is CASSLATGENYGYTF. The CDR3 nucleotides are TGTGCCAGCAGCTTGGCGACAGGGGAGAACTATGGCTACACCTTC. The V call is TRBV5-4, the J call TRBJ1-2; 8 bases fit TRBD1. J gave up 2 bases and V 0 bases, and 3 bases lay outside the gene matches. Germline V gene lookup returns CDR1 SGHNT and CDR2 YYREEE (reference sequence). This CDR3 has 15 residues.

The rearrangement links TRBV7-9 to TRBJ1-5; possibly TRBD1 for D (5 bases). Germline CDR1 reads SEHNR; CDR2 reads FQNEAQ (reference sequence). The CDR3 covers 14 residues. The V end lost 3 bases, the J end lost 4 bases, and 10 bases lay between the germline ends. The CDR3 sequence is CASSFAGGNQPQHF. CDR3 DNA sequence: TGTGCCAGCAGCTTTGCCGGGGGGAATCAGCCCCAGCATTTT.

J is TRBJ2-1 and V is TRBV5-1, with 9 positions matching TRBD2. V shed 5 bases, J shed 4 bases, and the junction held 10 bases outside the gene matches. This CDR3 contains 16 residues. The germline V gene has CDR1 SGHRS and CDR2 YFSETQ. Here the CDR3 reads CASSLMTSGVYNEQFF. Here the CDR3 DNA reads TGCGCCAGCAGTCTTATGACTAGCGGAGTGTACAATGAGCAGTTCTTC.

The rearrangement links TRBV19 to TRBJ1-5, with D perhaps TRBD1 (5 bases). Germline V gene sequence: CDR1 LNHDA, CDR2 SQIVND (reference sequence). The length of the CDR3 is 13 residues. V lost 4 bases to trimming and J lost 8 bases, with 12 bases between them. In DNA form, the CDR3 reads TGTGCCAGTAGTACTACATCGGGGGAGCCCCAGCATTTT. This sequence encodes CASSTTSGEPQHF.

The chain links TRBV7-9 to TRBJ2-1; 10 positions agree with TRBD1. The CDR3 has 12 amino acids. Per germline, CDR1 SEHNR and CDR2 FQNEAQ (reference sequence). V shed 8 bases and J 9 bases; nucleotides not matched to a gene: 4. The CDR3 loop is CASGTGVSEQFF. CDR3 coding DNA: TGTGCCAGCGGGACAGGGGTGAGTGAGCAGTTCTTC.

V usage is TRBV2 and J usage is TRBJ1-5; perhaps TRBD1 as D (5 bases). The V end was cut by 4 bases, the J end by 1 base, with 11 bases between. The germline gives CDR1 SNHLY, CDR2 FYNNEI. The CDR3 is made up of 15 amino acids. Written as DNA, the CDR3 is TGTGCCAGCAGTGGGTGGGGCGCGAGCAATCAGCCCCAGCATTTT. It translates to CASSGWGASNQPQHF.